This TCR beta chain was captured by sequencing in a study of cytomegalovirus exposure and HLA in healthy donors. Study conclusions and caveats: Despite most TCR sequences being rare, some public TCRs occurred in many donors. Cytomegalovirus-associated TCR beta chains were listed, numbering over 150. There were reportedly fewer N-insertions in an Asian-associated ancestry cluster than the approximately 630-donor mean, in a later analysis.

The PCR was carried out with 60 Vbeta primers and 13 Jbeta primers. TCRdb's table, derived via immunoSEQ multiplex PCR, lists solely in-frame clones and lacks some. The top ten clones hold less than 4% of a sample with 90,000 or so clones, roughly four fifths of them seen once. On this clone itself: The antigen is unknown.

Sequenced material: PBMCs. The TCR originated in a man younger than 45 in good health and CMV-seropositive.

The CDR3 loop is CASARDLLPGEQYF. DNA for the CDR3: TGTGCCAGTGCCCGGGATCTCCTTCCTGGCGAGCAGTACTTC. The chain recombines TRBV6-5 with TRBJ2-5; the D gene is possibly TRBD2 (5 bases). The J call may be incorrect, as the DNA end agrees better with TRBJ2-7. This CDR3 is built from 14 residues. Looked up from germline, CDR1 is MNHEY and CDR2 is SVGAGI.